The present T cell receptor (beta chain) was sequenced within a study of T cells in Graves' hyperthyroidism and ophthalmopathy. TCR beta CDR3 region amplification was performed from RNA transcripts. With the HTBI primer set, the TCR CDR3 went through a first round of RT-PCR. Using its own MiXCR run on the multiplex PCR reads, TCRdb lists one record per CDR3 protein. The sample has around 450,000 distinct CDR3 sequences, roughly 14% seen once. V lost 7 bases and J 2 bases, leaving 15 bases between the germline ends. There are 15 residues in the CDR3. The V gene's germline CDR1 is SGHTA and CDR2 FQGNSA. Many counts were recorded for this clonotype. Its cognate antigen is unknown. Study outcomes and limitations: Before onset, ophthalmopathy was predicted by the model a median roughly 6.8 months earlier.

Graves' hyperthyroidism qualified as stable when ophthalmopathy did not progress within 18 months. Disease duration under 2 months; hyperthyroidism patients were aged 18 to 65. The material sequenced was blood. The TCR was taken from a young woman with Graves' hyperthyroidism. The J gene is TRBJ2-1, the V gene TRBV7-2; D is perhaps TRBD2 (5 bases). The CDR3 loop reads CASTVDGLPYNEQFF. Written as DNA, the CDR3 is TGTGCCAGCACCGTAGACGGACTTCCCTACAATGAGCAGTTCTTC.